This passage covers 29 T cell receptor beta chains from one sample sequenced in a study of cytomegalovirus exposure and HLA in healthy donors. Profiled with immunoSEQ multiplex PCR; TCRdb holds only in-frame clones, not every one. The repertoire holds 130,000 to 150,000 clones, with 85% to 90% as singletons. The material sequenced was PBMCs. These receptors were collected from a woman aged 18-29 years in good health and CMV-seropositive.

With regard to this clone: This CDR3 is also generated by other DNA sequences in the sample. The chain joins TRBV7-9 to TRBJ2-3, with D possibly TRBD2 on 5 matching bases. The V end lost 3 bases, the J end lost 2 bases, and 12 bases lay between the germline ends. CDR3 length: 15 residues. Germline CDR1 is SEHNR and CDR2 is FQNEAQ (reference sequence). The CDR3 DNA reads as TGTGCCAGCAGCTTCCTCGGCGGGTCCACAGATACGCAGTATTTT. This encodes CASSFLGGSTDTQYF.

V is TRBV30 and J is TRBJ1-3, with 7 bases that match TRBD1. Per germline, CDR1 GTSNPN and CDR2 SVGIG (reference sequence). CDR3 length equals 15 residues. V shed 2 bases and J 0 bases; nucleotides not matched to a gene: 4. DNA for the CDR3: TGTGCCTGGAGTCACGACAGGGCCTCTGGAAACACCATATATTTT. This gives the protein CAWSHDRASGNTIYF.

This chain uses TRBV29-1 with TRBJ2-3; 8 bases align to TRBD1. The ends lost 4 bases at V and 2 bases at J; junction bases unmatched: 2. Germline CDR1 is SQVTM and CDR2 is ANQGSEA. CDR3 length: 13 residues. CDR3: CSVGTGLTDTQYF. CDR3 coding DNA: TGCAGCGTTGGGACAGGGCTCACAGATACGCAGTATTTT.

V and J are TRBV7-7 and TRBJ1-2; weak D call: TRBD1 (6 bases). Germline V CDR1 and CDR2: SSHAT, FNYEAQ (reference sequence). Trimming pared 5 bases from V and 4 bases from J, leaving 8 bases between. CDR3 size: 12 residues. The DNA of the CDR3 is TGTGCCAGCAGCCAGGACAGCTATGGCTACACCTTC. This gives the protein CASSQDSYGYTF.

V is TRBV7-9 and J is TRBJ2-2; D may be TRBD1 (6 bases). The CDR3 extends over 12 amino acids. From germline, CDR1 is SEHNR and CDR2 FQNEAQ (reference sequence). Trimming left V 5 bases short and J 9 bases short, with 10 bases between. This CDR3 is CASSRDTRELFF. The CDR3 DNA follows: TGTGCCAGCAGCCGGGACACAAGGGAGCTGTTTTTT.

This clone appeared once. The V and J genes are TRBV6-1 and TRBJ1-6; TRBD1 matches at 7 bases. The CDR3 runs 14 residues. V lost 6 bases and J lost 7; bases outside the gene matches: 6. Germline V gene data show CDR1 as MNHNS and CDR2 as SASEGT. CDR3 bases: TGTGCCAGCAGCTACCGGGACAGAAATTCACCCCTCCACTTT. The encoded protein is CASSYRDRNSPLHF.

This rearrangement joins TRBV5-6 to TRBJ1-2; unclear D gene. Germline CDR1 SGHDT, CDR2 YYEEEE. CDR3 size: 14 residues. V was clipped by 4 bases and J by 3 bases, with 13 bases between them. The CDR3 sequence is CASSLASHDYGYTF. CDR3 nucleotides: TGTGCCAGCAGCCTGGCCAGTCACGACTATGGCTACACCTTC.

The rearrangement joins TRBV28 to TRBJ2-2, with TRBD1 matching 7 bases. Per the germline V gene, CDR1 is MDHEN and CDR2 is SYDVKM. After removal of 4 bases from V and 0 bases from J, the junction contained 2 bases not matched to a gene. CDR3 length: 15 residues. The CDR3 protein is CASSSGGPNTGELFF. CDR3 coding DNA: TGTGCCAGCAGTTCAGGGGGACCGAACACCGGGGAGCTGTTTTTT.

This chain uses TRBV10-3 with TRBJ2-7; 7 positions match TRBD1. This CDR3 is 14 amino acids long. With V trimmed by 8 bases and J by 7 bases, 14 bases remained unmatched. The germline gives CDR1 ENHRY, CDR2 SYGVKD. The CDR3 is CAISNLEGAREQYF. CDR3 in DNA: TGTGCCATCTCGAACCTCGAGGGGGCGCGTGAGCAGTACTTC.

This clone was counted only a few times. The J gene is TRBJ2-7, the V gene TRBV2, with TRBD2 identical over 9 bases. J was trimmed by 1 base and V by 2 bases; bases with no gene match: 0. This CDR3 contains 14 residues. The germline V gene encodes CDR1 SNHLY and CDR2 FYNNEI. The CDR3 nucleotides are TGTGCCAGCAGTGAACTAGCGGGGTCCTACGAGCAGTACTTC. This codes for CASSELAGSYEQYF.

This chain joins TRBV10-1 and TRBJ2-3, with D tentatively TRBD2 (5 bases). V lost 0 bases and J 9 bases, leaving 13 bases between the germline ends. CDR3 size: 14 residues. Germline V CDR1 and CDR2: WNHNN, SYGVQD (reference sequence). The chain's CDR3 is CASSESGSSRTQYF. The CDR3 DNA sequence: TGCGCCAGCAGTGAGTCGGGGAGCTCTAGGACGCAGTATTTT.

This chain joins TRBV5-6 and TRBJ1-6; 10 bases agree with TRBD1. Germline CDR1 SGHDT, CDR2 YYEEEE. V lost 4 bases to trimming and J lost 1 base; unmatched junction nucleotides: 8. CDR3 length equals 18 residues. The DNA of the CDR3 is TGTGCCAGCAGCGGGCGGACAGGGGGTCGGTCCTATAATTCACCCCTCCACTTT. Translated, it gives CASSGRTGGRSYNSPLHF.

This clone was found once. The chain recombines TRBV5-1 with TRBJ2-7; perhaps TRBD2 as D (6 bases). The CDR3 covers 16 residues. V lost 4 bases and J lost 2, with 19 bases in between. Germline V CDR1 and CDR2: SGHRS, YFSETQ. Written as DNA, the CDR3 is TGCGCCAGCAGCCCCCGAGTTGACGGGGGAACCTACGAGCAGTACTTC. The encoded protein is CASSPRVDGGTYEQYF. Together with reference TRBV5-1 and TRBJ2-7, the CDR3 gives the full variable domain: KAGVTQTPRYLIKTRGQQVTLSCSPISGHRSVSWYQQTPGQGLQFLFEYFSETQRNKGNFPGRFSGRQFSNSRSEMNVSTLELGDSALYLCASSPRVDGGTYEQYFGPGTRLTVT.

The V call is TRBV29-1, the J call TRBJ1-4; a weak D match, TRBD1 (5 bases). This CDR3 is built from 14 residues. The V end was cut by 2 bases, the J end by 4 bases, with 11 bases between. Germline CDR1 reads SQVTM; CDR2 reads ANQGSEA. The CDR3 region is CSVEYSGLNEKLFF. The CDR3 bases are TGCAGCGTTGAATACTCAGGGCTTAATGAAAAACTGTTTTTT.

The chain recombines TRBV5-4 with TRBJ2-7; D may be TRBD1 (5 bases). Trimming left V 2 bases short and J 0 bases short, with 12 bases between. CDR1 and CDR2 from the germline V gene are SGHNT and YYREEE (reference sequence). The CDR3 spans 15 residues. This CDR3 is CASSLSGSSSYEQYF. Here the CDR3 DNA reads TGTGCCAGCAGCTTATCAGGGTCGAGCTCCTACGAGCAGTACTTC.

The rearrangement uses TRBV9 and TRBJ2-3; 8 nucleotides match TRBD1. This CDR3 is 16 amino acids long. The germline V gene has CDR1 SGDLS and CDR2 YYNGEE. The V and J ends lost 4 bases and 3 bases, in that order; junction bases with no gene match: 10. DNA of the CDR3: TGTGCCAGCAGCCCTCCCGGACAGGGTGGAACAGATACGCAGTATTTT. Translated, it gives CASSPPGQGGTDTQYF.

The CDR3 DNA reads as TGCGCCAGCAGCCCAGTCCAGGGGGCAGATACGCAGTATTTT. It yields the protein CASSPVQGADTQYF. The V gene is TRBV10-1, the J gene TRBJ2-3, with 7 bases aligning to TRBD1. With V trimmed by 6 bases and J by 4 bases, 7 bases remained unmatched. The CDR3 covers 14 residues. Germline loops: CDR1 WNHNN, CDR2 SYGVQD (reference sequence).

As to this clone: Additional DNA sequences in this sample encode the identical CDR3. The rearrangement uses TRBV5-1 and TRBJ1-5; TRBD1 matches 7 bases. The CDR3 has 15 residues. V shed 0 bases and J 3 bases; nucleotides not matched to a gene: 3. The germline V gene has CDR1 SGHRS and CDR2 YFSETQ. The CDR3 nucleotides are TGCGCCAGCAGCTTGGAGGGACAGAACAATCAGCCCCAGCATTTT. It yields the protein CASSLEGQNNQPQHF.

This CDR3 is CASSLITYRGGTEAFF. The CDR3 coding sequence is TGTGCCAGCAGCCTGATCACGTACAGGGGAGGCACTGAAGCTTTCTTT. The V and J genes are TRBV7-9 and TRBJ1-1, with 7 bases identical to TRBD1. This CDR3 comprises 16 residues. Germline V gene sequence: CDR1 SEHNR, CDR2 FQNEAQ (reference sequence). Trimming at V came to 5 bases and at J to 4 bases, leaving 13 bases not matched to a gene.

V is TRBV11-2 and J is TRBJ2-7, with D possibly TRBD1 on 5 matching bases. V lost 1 base to trimming and J lost 2 bases, with 15 bases between them. The CDR3 contains 16 residues. Germline V gene sequence: CDR1 SGHAT, CDR2 FQNNGV. The CDR3 DNA reads TGTGCCAGCAGCTTAGTAGTCTGGGGCCGAGCCTACGAGCAGTACTTC. This sequence encodes CASSLVVWGRAYEQYF.

The chain links TRBV9 to TRBJ1-4, with D possibly being TRBD1 (6 bases). The CDR3 covers 14 residues. Trimming removed 2 bases from V and 4 bases from J, with 9 bases in between. Per germline, CDR1 SGDLS and CDR2 YYNGEE. CDR3 bases: TGTGCCAGCAGCGTCAGGGGTGTTAATGAAAAACTGTTTTTT. Protein product: CASSVRGVNEKLFF. The full variable domain, with the rest looked up from reference TRBV9 and TRBJ1-4, is DSGVTQTPKHLITATGQRVTLRCSPRSGDLSVYWYQQSLDQGLQFLIQYYNGEERAKGNILERFSAQQFPDLHSELNLSSLELGDSALYFCASSVRGVNEKLFFGSGTQLSVL.

The genes are TRBV7-2 and TRBJ2-7, with TRBD2 identical over 8 bases. Germline CDR1 reads SGHTA; CDR2 reads FQGNSA. V lost 4 bases, J lost 2 bases, and 10 bases stayed unmatched. This CDR3 contains 16 residues. The chain's CDR3 is CASSSGQRGLAYEQYF. The CDR3 bases are TGTGCCAGCAGCTCCGGCCAGCGGGGGCTAGCCTACGAGCAGTACTTC.

CDR3 in amino acids: CASSLIEAGENTEAFF. The CDR3 DNA reads TGTGCCAGCAGTTTAATCGAGGCAGGGGAGAACACTGAAGCTTTCTTT. This chain connects TRBV28 to TRBJ1-1; maybe TRBD1 (6 bases). The CDR3 covers 16 residues. Per the germline V gene, CDR1 is MDHEN and CDR2 is SYDVKM. V lost 2 bases and J lost 1, with 14 bases in between.

V and J are TRBV15 and TRBJ1-3; no firm D call. The CDR3 has 18 residues. Germline CDR1 LNHNV, CDR2 YYDKDF (reference sequence). Deletions cut 0 bases from V and 2 bases from J, with 17 bases between. The CDR3 sequence is CATSRDETRLNAGNTIYF. In DNA form, the CDR3 reads TGTGCCACCAGCAGAGACGAGACACGTTTAAACGCTGGAAACACCATATATTTT.

This chain uses TRBV7-2 with TRBJ2-7; 8 bases map to TRBD2. The trim removed 5 bases at V and 0 bases at J, leaving 3 bases unmatched. This CDR3 has 14 residues. CDR1 is SGHTA and CDR2 is FQGNSA in the germline V gene. DNA of the CDR3: TGTGCCAGCAGCGCCGGGACTAGCTCCTACGAGCAGTACTTC. Its protein is CASSAGTSSYEQYF.

V gene TRBV6-1 combines with J gene TRBJ2-7; 9 nucleotides align to TRBD1. CDR1 MNHNS and CDR2 SASEGT come from the germline V gene. The CDR3 totals 15 residues. J was trimmed by 2 bases and V by 11 bases; bases with no gene match: 13. CDR3 nucleotide sequence: TGTGCCTTAAAGGACAGGGGTACGATAGCCTACGAGCAGTACTTC. The encoded protein is CALKDRGTIAYEQYF.

V and J are TRBV15 and TRBJ2-7; tentative D call: TRBD1 (7 bases). CDR3 length: 15 residues. Germline CDR1 reads LNHNV; CDR2 reads YYDKDF (reference sequence). Deletions cut 3 bases from V and 3 bases from J, with 15 bases between. The chain's CDR3 is CATSSSRQGGYEQYF. The CDR3 nucleotides are TGTGCCACCAGCAGCTCTAGACAGGGAGGCTACGAGCAGTACTTC.

The CDR3 protein is CATLGQGNTEAFF. The DNA for the CDR3 is TGTGCCACCCTGGGACAGGGGAACACTGAAGCTTTCTTT. This chain uses TRBV6-6 with TRBJ1-1; 9 bases are a match to TRBD1. Losses at the gene ends were 10 bases for V and 1 base for J; bases not matched to a gene: 4. This CDR3 is 13 amino acids long. Germline values: CDR1 MNHNY, CDR2 SVGAGI (reference sequence).

The CDR3 loop is CASSPHTGITFF. Here the CDR3 DNA reads TGTGCCAGCAGCCCACACACAGGGATAACTTTCTTT. The rearrangement links TRBV14 to TRBJ1-1; maybe TRBD1 (6 bases). CDR1 SGHDN and CDR2 FVKESK come from the germline V gene. V lost 4 bases and J 12 bases, leaving 15 bases between the germline ends. The CDR3 has 12 residues.